These T cell receptor beta chains were read from a single sample in a study of beta chain features in type 1 diabetes. Some clones are missing from TCRdb's copy, which holds only in-frame ones; the method was immunoSEQ multiplex PCR. The table has some 250,000 clones, about 15% seen once. The sequenced sample consisted of naive CD4+ T cells from blood. These receptors were collected from a man aged 25 to 40 with type 1 diabetes. The CDR3 runs from the conserved cysteine through the conserved F or W. The D gene is left open where the match is weak. Some rows mark clone size as missing; the rest say once, few, many or name a class of expanded clone.

clone size: NA; V gene: TRBV11-2; J gene: TRBJ2-7; D gene: NA; CDR3 DNA: TGTGCCAGCAGCTTAGGACGACATCTCTCCTACGAGCAGTACTTC; CDR3 protein: CASSLGRHLSYEQYF
clone size: NA; V gene: TRBV7-2; J gene: TRBJ2-7; D gene: TRBD1; CDR3 DNA: TGTGCCAGCAGCTCTGCCGGGACAGGTACCTACGAGCAGTACTTC; CDR3 protein: CASSSAGTGTYEQYF
clone size: NA; V gene: TRBV19; J gene: TRBJ2-5; D gene: TRBD1; CDR3 DNA: TGTGCCAGTAGGGAACAGGGGAACCAAGAGACCCAGTACTTC; CDR3 protein: CASREQGNQETQYF
clone size: NA; V gene: TRBV5-1; J gene: TRBJ2-3; D gene: NA; CDR3 DNA: TGCGCCAGCAGCCTTCCGGGACAAAGCACAGATACGCAGTATTTT; CDR3 protein: CASSLPGQSTDTQYF
clone size: NA; V gene: TRBV5-1; J gene: TRBJ2-1; D gene: NA; CDR3 DNA: TGCGCCAGCAGCCTTGAACTCAATGAGCAGTTCTTC; CDR3 protein: CASSLELNEQFF
clone size: NA; V gene: TRBV6-6; J gene: TRBJ2-3; D gene: TRBD1; CDR3 DNA: TGTGCCAGCAGTGACAGGGAACTAGGCACAGATACGCAGTATTTT; CDR3 protein: CASSDRELGTDTQYF
clone size: NA; V gene: TRBV2; J gene: TRBJ1-2; D gene: NA; CDR3 DNA: TGTGCCAGCAGTGAAGCGCGGGGGGCTGCCACCTTC; CDR3 protein: CASSEARGAATF
clone size: NA; V gene: TRBV29-1; J gene: TRBJ2-7; D gene: TRBD1; CDR3 DNA: TGCAGCGTTGAAAGACAGGGGGGTACCTACGAGCAGTACTTC; CDR3 protein: CSVERQGGTYEQYF
clone size: NA; V gene: TRBV30; J gene: TRBJ1-2; D gene: NA; CDR3 DNA: TGTGCCTGGACTACAGGAAACTATGGCTACACCTTC; CDR3 protein: CAWTTGNYGYTF
clone size: NA; V gene: TRBV4-1; J gene: TRBJ2-3; D gene: NA; CDR3 DNA: TGCGCCAGCGGGGGGGGGCGGACAGATACGCAGTATTTT; CDR3 protein: CASGGGRTDTQYF
clone size: NA; V gene: TRBV7-9; J gene: TRBJ1-2; D gene: NA; CDR3 DNA: TGTGCCAGCAGCATCCTCCCCCGTGGCTACACCTTC; CDR3 protein: CASSILPRGYTF
clone size: NA; V gene: TRBV5-1; J gene: TRBJ2-2; D gene: NA; CDR3 DNA: TGCGCCAGCAGCTTTCAGGAATCCGGCGGGGAGCTGTTTTTT; CDR3 protein: CASSFQESGGELFF
clone size: once; V gene: TRBV7-9; J gene: TRBJ2-4; D gene: TRBD2; CDR3 DNA: TGTGCCAGCAGCTTACTAGCGGGAGGGCCCCTAGCCAAAAACATTCAGTACTTC; CDR3 protein: CASSLLAGGPLAKNIQYF
clone size: NA; V gene: TRBV5-1; J gene: TRBJ2-7; D gene: NA; CDR3 DNA: TGCGCCAGCAGCCCAGGAAGGATGATTCCCATCGAGCAGTACTTC; CDR3 protein: CASSPGRMIPIEQYF
clone size: few; V gene: TRBV30; J gene: TRBJ2-7; D gene: TRBD1; CDR3 DNA: TGTGCCTGGGGGGGACAGGGGGCGATACCTAGCGGGAACTACGAGCAGTACTTC; CDR3 protein: CAWGGQGAIPSGNYEQYF
clone size: NA; V gene: TRBV19; J gene: TRBJ2-3; D gene: TRBD2; CDR3 DNA: TGTGCCAGTAGTACGATCGATAGCGGGAGCACAGATACGCAGTATTTT; CDR3 protein: CASSTIDSGSTDTQYF
clone size: NA; V gene: TRBV18; J gene: TRBJ2-4; D gene: NA; CDR3 DNA: TGTGCCAGCTCACCACTCCGCGGTCCCAGTCGGGGGAAAAACATTCAGTACTTC; CDR3 protein: CASSPLRGPSRGKNIQYF
clone size: few; V gene: TRBV25-1; J gene: TRBJ2-5; D gene: TRBD1; CDR3 DNA: TGTGCCAGCAGTGAATTTGGGACAGGGGGGGAGACCCAGTACTTC; CDR3 protein: CASSEFGTGGETQYF
clone size: few; V gene: TRBV5-1; J gene: TRBJ2-1; D gene: NA; CDR3 DNA: TGCGCCAGCAGCTTGGGTGGCGGGTCCTCCTACAATGAGCAGTTCTTC; CDR3 protein: CASSLGGGSSYNEQFF
clone size: few; V gene: TRBV5-4; J gene: TRBJ2-2; D gene: TRBD1; CDR3 DNA: TGTGCCAGCAGCTATGATACAGGGGCCGGGGAGCTGTTTTTT; CDR3 protein: CASSYDTGAGELFF
clone size: few; V gene: TRBV25-1; J gene: TRBJ2-3; D gene: TRBD2; CDR3 DNA: TGTGCCAGCAGTCCCGGGGGGGCAGATACGCAGTATTTT; CDR3 protein: CASSPGGADTQYF
clone size: NA; V gene: TRBV6-5; J gene: TRBJ1-2; D gene: NA; CDR3 DNA: TGTGCCAGCAGTTCCTTGACAGGAGGCTACACCTTC; CDR3 protein: CASSSLTGGYTF